This entry features one T cell receptor beta chain sequence. Its matching antigen is unknown. These data originate in a study of cytomegalovirus exposure and HLA in healthy donors. Study-wide results and caveats: Reports indicated that the classifier achieved high specificity and sensitivity in diagnosing cytomegalovirus status. According to the study, 150 to 200 TCR beta chains were cytomegalovirus-associated. Rarity held for most TCR sequences, but there were some public TCRs that occurred in many donors.

TCRdb keeps only in-frame clones here, not all; method: immunoSEQ multiplex PCR. Of 60,000 to 70,000 clones in the sample, 80% to 95% were seen once. Looked up from germline, CDR1 is PRHDT and CDR2 is FYEKMQ (reference sequence). CDR3 size: 13 residues. Trimming removed 5 bases from V and 8 bases from J, with 15 bases in between. Separate from the roughly 720-subject first cohort was the approximately 130-subject validation cohort, to which the donors belonged. This clonotype originated in a man aged 18 to 30 in good health and CMV-seropositive. The sample taken for sequencing was PBMCs. The chain couples TRBV13 to TRBJ1-2; D ambiguous. The CDR3 here is CASSPSPRQGYTF. DNA of the CDR3: TGTGCCAGCAGCCCCTCACCCAGGCAAGGCTACACCTTC.